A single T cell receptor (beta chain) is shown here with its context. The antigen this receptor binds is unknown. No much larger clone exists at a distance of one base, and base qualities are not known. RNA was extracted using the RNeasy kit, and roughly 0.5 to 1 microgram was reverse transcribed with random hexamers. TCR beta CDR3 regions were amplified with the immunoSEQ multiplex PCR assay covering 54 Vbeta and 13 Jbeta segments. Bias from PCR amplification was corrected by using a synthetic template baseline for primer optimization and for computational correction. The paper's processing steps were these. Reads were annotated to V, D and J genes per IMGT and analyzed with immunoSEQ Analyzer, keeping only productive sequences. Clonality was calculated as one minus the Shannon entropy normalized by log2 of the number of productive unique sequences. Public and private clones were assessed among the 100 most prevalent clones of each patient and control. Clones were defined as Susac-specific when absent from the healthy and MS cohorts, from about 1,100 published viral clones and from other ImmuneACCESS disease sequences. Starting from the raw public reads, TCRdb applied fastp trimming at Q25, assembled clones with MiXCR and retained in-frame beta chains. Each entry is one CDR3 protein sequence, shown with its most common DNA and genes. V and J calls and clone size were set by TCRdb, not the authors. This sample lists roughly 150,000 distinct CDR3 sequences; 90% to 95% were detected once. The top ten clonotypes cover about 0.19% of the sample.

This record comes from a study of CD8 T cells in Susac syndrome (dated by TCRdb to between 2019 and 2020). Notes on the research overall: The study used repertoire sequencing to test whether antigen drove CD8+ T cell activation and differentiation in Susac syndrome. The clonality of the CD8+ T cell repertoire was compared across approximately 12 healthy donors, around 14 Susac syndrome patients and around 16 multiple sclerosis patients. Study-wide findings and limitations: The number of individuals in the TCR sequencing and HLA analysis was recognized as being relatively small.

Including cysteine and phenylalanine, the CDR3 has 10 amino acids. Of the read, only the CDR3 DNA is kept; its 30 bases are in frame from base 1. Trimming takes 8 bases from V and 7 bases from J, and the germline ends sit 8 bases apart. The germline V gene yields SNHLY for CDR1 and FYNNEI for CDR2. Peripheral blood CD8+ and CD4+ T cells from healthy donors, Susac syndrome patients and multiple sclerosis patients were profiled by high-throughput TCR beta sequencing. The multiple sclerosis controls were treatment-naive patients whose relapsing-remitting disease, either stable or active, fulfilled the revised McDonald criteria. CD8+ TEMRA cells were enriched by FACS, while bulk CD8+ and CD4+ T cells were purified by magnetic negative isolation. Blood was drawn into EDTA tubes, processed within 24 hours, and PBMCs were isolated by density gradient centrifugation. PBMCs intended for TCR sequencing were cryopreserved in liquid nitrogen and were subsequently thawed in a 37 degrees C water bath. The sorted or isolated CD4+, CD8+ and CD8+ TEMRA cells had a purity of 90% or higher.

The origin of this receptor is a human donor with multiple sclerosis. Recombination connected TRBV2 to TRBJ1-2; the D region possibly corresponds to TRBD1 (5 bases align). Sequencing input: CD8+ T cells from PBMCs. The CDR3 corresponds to CASGQGGYTF. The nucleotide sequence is TGTGCCAGCGGGCAGGGTGGCTACACCTTC.